One sample yielded the 9 T cell receptor beta chains listed below, sequenced in a study of identical twins. MiXCR was run by TCRdb on the 5' RACE reads, yielding one entry per CDR3 protein. The sample lists approximately 500,000 distinct CDR3 sequences, roughly 15% seen once, with 0.44% in the top ten. The same sample was also used in a study of yellow fever vaccine responses in identical twins.

Sequenced sample: CD4+ T cells sorted from blood. These receptors all stem from a woman aged 18-29 years in good health.

This chain joins TRBV7-8 and TRBJ2-1; no clear D. Trimming took off 1 base at V and 5 bases at J, with 15 bases between the two ends. The CDR3 runs 16 residues. In germline, CDR1 is SGHVS, CDR2 FQNEAQ. The CDR3 DNA is TGTGCCAGCAGCTTAGATCTGCTACTATCTAACAATGAGCAGTTCTTC. Translating gives CASSLDLLLSNNEQFF.

This clonotype has ten or more counts. This chain joins TRBV12-3 or TRBV12-4 and TRBJ2-1; 8 bases line up with TRBD2. The CDR3 is made up of 13 amino acids. The ends lost 3 bases at V and 9 bases at J; junction bases unmatched: 4. This CDR3 reads CASSFSGNGEQFF. CDR3 nucleotide sequence: TGTGCCAGCAGTTTTAGCGGGAATGGTGAGCAGTTCTTC.

This clonotype has a handful of counts. The V and J genes are TRBV6-5 and TRBJ2-1; D is ambiguous. Germline-derived CDR1 and CDR2 are MNHEY and SVGAGI. V was pared by 0 bases and J by 2 bases, with 11 bases between. This CDR3 contains 16 residues. The CDR3 loop is CASSYSGRFTYNEQFF. In nucleotides, the CDR3 is TGTGCCAGCAGTTACTCCGGACGGTTTACCTACAATGAGCAGTTCTTC.

This clonotype was seen more than once but under ten times. The chain couples TRBV10-3 to TRBJ2-5; 8 bases line up with TRBD2. Germline V lookup: CDR1 ENHRY, CDR2 SYGVKD. V was pared by 6 bases and J by 5 bases, with 8 bases of the junction left unmatched. The CDR3 spans 14 residues. The CDR3 DNA reads as TGTGCCATCAGGGAAAGCGGGAGAGAGGAGACCCAGTACTTC. It yields the protein CAIRESGREETQYF.

This clonotype was seen repeatedly, ten times or more. The DNA of the CDR3 is TGTGCCAGCAGGCCCGGGACAGGGGGCGGCTACACCTTC. Residues: CASRPGTGGGYTF. The chain joins TRBV12-3 or TRBV12-4 to TRBJ1-2; 12 positions agree with TRBD1. The CDR3 contains 13 residues. V dropped 6 bases and J dropped 8; count of bases not matched to a gene: 4.

This clonotype was counted ten times or more. This chain links TRBV12-3 or TRBV12-4 with TRBJ2-2; no definite D call. The CDR3 loop spans 13 amino acids. With 7 bases removed from V and 2 bases from J, the gap between germline ends came to 8 bases. The chain's CDR3 is CASIPGNTGELFF. CDR3 in DNA: TGTGCCAGCATTCCGGGCAACACCGGGGAGCTGTTTTTT.

This clonotype was recorded a few times. This chain connects TRBV14 to TRBJ2-5; unclear D gene. CDR3 length: 15 residues. With 1 base removed from V and 1 base from J, the gap between germline ends came to 10 bases. Germline-derived CDR1 and CDR2 are SGHDN and FVKESK. The CDR3 DNA reads as TGTGCCAGCAGCCAAGTTGGCCGGTTCCAAGAGACCCAGTACTTC. Translating it yields CASSQVGRFQETQYF.

The chain has TRBV7-3 and TRBJ2-2; TRBD2 matches at 8 bases. CDR3 length: 15 residues. Germline loops: CDR1 SGHTA, CDR2 FQGTGA. The V segment lost 5 bases and the J segment 6 bases; nucleotides outside the gene matches: 8. The CDR3 sequence: CASSPAGEIAGELFF. CDR3 DNA: TGTGCCAGCAGCCCAGCGGGAGAGATCGCCGGGGAGCTGTTTTTT.

This clonotype was detected a few times. The chain combines TRBV10-3 with TRBJ2-2, with 10 bases identical to TRBD2. The CDR3 has 15 residues. V gave up 6 bases and J gave up 3 bases; unmatched junction bases: 4. The germline CDR1 and CDR2 sequences are ENHRY and SYGVKD. CDR3 DNA sequence: TGTGCCATCAGGACTAGCGGGCCAGACACCGGGGAGCTGTTTTTT. Its translation: CAIRTSGPDTGELFF.